This T cell receptor (beta chain) was obtained from a study of blood T cells in healthy people across ages. General observations from the study: With unsorted PBMCs, a conclusive comparison of naive versus antigen-experienced cells was not possible.

Alongside a J-beta primer mix, a sample-barcoded 5' primer served in a second PCR lasting about 7 to 12 cycles. TCRdb reprocessed the 5' RACE reads via MiXCR and lists one record per CDR3 protein. The table includes some 1,500,000 distinct CDR3 sequences, 40% to 45% detected once. V lost 0 bases and J lost 2; bases outside the gene matches: 3. This CDR3 contains 15 residues. Germline loops: CDR1 SEHNR, CDR2 FQNEAQ (reference sequence). This clonotype was found a few times. The antigen is unknown. The sample was blood. The chain carries TRBV7-9 and TRBJ2-5; 7 bases map to TRBD1. The source is a woman aged 18-29 years in good health. The DNA of the CDR3 is TGTGCCAGCAGCTTAGCGGGACAGAGACAAGAGACCCAGTACTTC. As protein: CASSLAGQRQETQYF.